Below, 16 T cell receptor beta chains from the same sample are listed, as sequenced in a study of control samples from healthy donors and cancer patients. Using immunoSEQ multiplex PCR, the repertoire was profiled, and TCRdb retains in-frame clones only, with some absent. Of fewer than 200,000 clones listed, 88% are singletons. Sequenced input: blood. These receptors all stem from a woman in her twenties or thirties in good health.

In its sample, this clone was seen a few times. This rearrangement joins TRBV7-9 to TRBJ2-1; 7 positions agree with TRBD1. The CDR3 contains 17 residues. The V segment lost 1 base and the J segment 3 bases; nucleotides outside the gene matches: 9. Germline CDR1 reads SEHNR; CDR2 reads FQNEAQ (reference sequence). CDR3 in DNA: TGTGCCAGCAGCTTAGAAGGGTCCGCAGGGGGCTACAATGAGCAGTTCTTC. The encoded protein is CASSLEGSAGGYNEQFF.

The gene calls are TRBV23-1 and TRBJ2-3; D ambiguous. TRBV23-1 is an open reading frame whose function is uncertain. This CDR3 has 19 residues. The V gene lost 0 bases and the J gene lost 2 bases, with 21 bases spanning the gap. CDR3 nucleotides: TGCGCCAGCAGTCAATCGCTAGGGTGTTATTCCCTCGCCACAGATACGCAGTATTTT. Translating it yields CASSQSLGCYSLATDTQYF.

V and J are TRBV6-5 and TRBJ2-7; D ambiguous. There are 13 residues in the CDR3. Trimming pared 6 bases from V and 1 base from J, leaving 10 bases between. Germline V gene data show CDR1 as MNHEY and CDR2 as SVGAGI. The CDR3 loop is CASSLIHSYEQYV. Written as DNA, the CDR3 is TGTGCCAGCAGCTTAATCCATTCCTACGAGCAGTACGTC.

In this sample, this clone turned up once. V usage is TRBV24-1 and J usage is TRBJ1-3, with 8 bases aligning to TRBD1. Germline V lookup: CDR1 KGHDR, CDR2 SFDVKD. The CDR3 is 16 amino acids. Trimming removed 3 bases from V and 2 bases from J; junction bases left unmatched: 5. This CDR3 is CATSDTRQGTGNTIYF. CDR3 sequence (DNA): TGTGCCACCAGTGATACGCGACAGGGGACTGGAAACACCATATATTTT.

The chain combines TRBV6-5 with TRBJ1-1, with D possibly matching TRBD1 (5 bases). Trimming removed 7 bases at V and 1 base at J, with 10 bases between. This CDR3 comprises 13 residues. Germline V lookup: CDR1 MNHEY, CDR2 SVGAGI. CDR3 sequence reads: CASTGTRNTEAFF. The DNA of the CDR3 is TGTGCCAGCACCGGGACGAGGAACACTGAAGCTTTCTTT.

The chain uses TRBV4-2 and TRBJ2-3; TRBD2 matches at 7 bases. The length of the CDR3 is 15 residues. Germline lookup yields CDR1 LGHNA and CDR2 YNFKEQ. V was clipped by 1 base and J by 4 bases; unmatched bases: 5. The CDR3 nucleotides are TGTGCCAGCAGCCAAGGAGCGGGGAGCGCAGATACGCAGTATTTT. It translates to CASSQGAGSADTQYF.

This clone was counted a few times. This CDR3 is CATSDFYNEQFF. The CDR3 bases are TGTGCCACCAGTGATTTCTACAATGAGCAGTTCTTC. The chain links TRBV24-1 to TRBJ2-1; no clear D gene. V gave up 1 base and J gave up 3 bases, with 0 bases separating them. Germline lookup yields CDR1 KGHDR and CDR2 SFDVKD. The CDR3 extends over 12 amino acids.

CDR3 residues: CASSQVRGMTGELFF. The CDR3, as DNA: TGTGCCAGCAGCCAAGTCCGGGGTATGACCGGGGAGCTGTTTTTT. This sequence joins TRBV3-1 (or the pseudogene TRBV3-2) and TRBJ2-2; the D gene is possibly TRBD2 (5 bases). CDR1 is LGHDT, CDR2 YNNKEL, per germline (reference sequence). V was cut by 1 base and J by 5 bases, with 11 bases left in between. The length of the CDR3 is 15 residues.

This chain joins TRBV19 and TRBJ2-5; TRBD2 might be the D (5 bases). This CDR3 is built from 16 residues. From germline, CDR1 is LNHDA and CDR2 SQIVND (reference sequence). The V end lost 1 base, the J end lost 0 bases, and 12 bases lay between the germline ends. The CDR3 loop is CASSIAYRGYQETQYF. Written as DNA, the CDR3 is TGTGCCAGTAGTATAGCGTACAGAGGGTACCAAGAGACCCAGTACTTC.

The V and J genes are TRBV27 and TRBJ2-2; possibly TRBD1 or TRBD2 for D (5 bases each). The CDR3 runs 16 residues. Germline lookup yields CDR1 MNHEY and CDR2 SMNVEV (reference sequence). Trimming removed 6 bases at V and 5 bases at J, with 19 bases between. The CDR3 DNA reads TGTGCCAGCAGCCCGAGGGACGGTCTGCTTACCGGGGAGCTGTTTTTT. Its translation: CASSPRDGLLTGELFF.

The chain uses TRBV24-1 and TRBJ2-5; TRBD2 aligns across 7 bases. Germline V gene data show CDR1 as KGHDR and CDR2 as SFDVKD. V shed 4 bases, J shed 5 bases, and the junction held 9 bases outside the gene matches. The CDR3 is 15 amino acids. This chain's CDR3 is CATSDPGAGVETQYF. In nucleotides, the CDR3 is TGTGCCACCAGTGACCCTGGGGCGGGAGTTGAGACCCAGTACTTC.

The V gene is TRBV21-1, the J gene TRBJ2-2. TRBV21-1 is given as a pseudogene. The length of the CDR3 is 16 residues. Written as DNA, the CDR3 is TGTGCCAGCAGCCAAGGGTTGAATACGAACACCGGGGAGCTGTTTTTT. The encoded protein is CASSQGLNTNTGELFF.

The chain is built from TRBV28 and TRBJ2-4; D unclear. The CDR3 contains 10 residues. V lost 6 bases to trimming and J lost 7 bases, with 4 bases between them. Germline CDR1 is MDHEN and CDR2 is SYDVKM. For the CDR3, the DNA is TGTGCCAGCAGGGGTAACATTCAGTACTTC. Encoded protein: CASRGNIQYF. Full variable domain (remainder filled in from reference TRBV28 and TRBJ2-4): DVKVTQSSRYLVKRTGEKVFLECVQDMDHENMFWYRQDPGLGLRLIYFSYDVKMKEKGDIPEGYSVSREKKERFSLILESASTNQTSMYLCASRGNIQYFGAGTRLSVL.

J is TRBJ1-1 and V is TRBV9; no firm D call. The V gene's germline CDR1 is SGDLS and CDR2 YYNGEE. CDR3 length equals 15 residues. Trimming took 5 bases from V and 1 from J, leaving 15 bases between them. In DNA, the CDR3 is TGTGCCAGCAGTGAGACCGGCGGACCGAACACTGAAGCTTTCTTT. It specifies CASSETGGPNTEAFF.

CDR3 loop: CAAAWAGLPDPEAFF. CDR3 bases: TGCGCCGCGGCGTGGGCCGGCCTCCCGGACCCTGAAGCTTTCTTT. V usage is TRBV10-2 and J usage is TRBJ1-1, with unresolved D. Germline V CDR1 and CDR2: WSHSY, SAAADI. The length of the CDR3 is 15 residues. Trimming took off 11 bases at V and 6 bases at J, with 25 bases between the two ends.

The CDR3 spells CAISESGGSDQPQHF. The CDR3 DNA is TGTGCCATCAGTGAGTCTGGGGGCAGCGATCAGCCCCAGCATTTT. The chain employs TRBV10-3 and TRBJ1-5; D might be TRBD1 (6 bases). V was cut by 0 bases and J by 5 bases, with 11 bases left in between. CDR3 size: 15 residues. Germline CDR1 and CDR2: ENHRY and SYGVKD.